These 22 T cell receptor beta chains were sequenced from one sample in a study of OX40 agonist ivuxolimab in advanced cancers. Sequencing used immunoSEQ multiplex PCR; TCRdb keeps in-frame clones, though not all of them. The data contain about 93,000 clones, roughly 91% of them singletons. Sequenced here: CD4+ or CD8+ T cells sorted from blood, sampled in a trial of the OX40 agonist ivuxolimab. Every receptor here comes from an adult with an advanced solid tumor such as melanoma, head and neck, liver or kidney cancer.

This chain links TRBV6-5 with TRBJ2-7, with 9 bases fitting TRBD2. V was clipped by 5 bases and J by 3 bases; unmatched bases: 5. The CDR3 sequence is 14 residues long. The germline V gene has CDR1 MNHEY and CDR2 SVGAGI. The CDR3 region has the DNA TGTGCCAGCAGTCCCTATAGCGGGGGCTACGAGCAGTACTTC. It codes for CASSPYSGGYEQYF.

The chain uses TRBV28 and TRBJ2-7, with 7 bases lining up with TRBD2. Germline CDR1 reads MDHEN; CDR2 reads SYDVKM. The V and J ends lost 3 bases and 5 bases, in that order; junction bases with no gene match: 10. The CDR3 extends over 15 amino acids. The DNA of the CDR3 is TGTGCCAGCAGTTTGCCCGGGACTACCCCTCACGAGCAGTACTTC. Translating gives CASSLPGTTPHEQYF.

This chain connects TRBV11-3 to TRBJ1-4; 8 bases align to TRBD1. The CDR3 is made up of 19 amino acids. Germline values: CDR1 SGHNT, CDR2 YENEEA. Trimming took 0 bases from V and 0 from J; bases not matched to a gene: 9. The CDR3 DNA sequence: TGTGCCAGCAGCTTAGATACAGGGGGAGTACCCTCAACTAATGAAAAACTGTTTTTT. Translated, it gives CASSLDTGGVPSTNEKLFF. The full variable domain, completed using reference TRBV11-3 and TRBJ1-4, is EAGVVQSPRYKIIEKKQPVAFWCNPISGHNTLYWYLQNLGQGPELLIRYENEEAVDDSQLPKDRFSAERLKGVDSTLKIQPAELGDSAVYLCASSLDTGGVPSTNEKLFFGSGTQLSVL.

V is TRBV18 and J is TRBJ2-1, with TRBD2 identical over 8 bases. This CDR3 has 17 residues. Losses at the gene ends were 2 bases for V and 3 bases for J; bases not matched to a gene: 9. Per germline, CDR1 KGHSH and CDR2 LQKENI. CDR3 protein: CASSPSLTGGFYNEQFF. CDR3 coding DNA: TGTGCCAGCTCACCATCCTTGACGGGAGGGTTCTACAATGAGCAGTTCTTC. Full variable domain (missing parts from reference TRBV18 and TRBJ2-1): NAGVMQNPRHLVRRRGQEARLRCSPMKGHSHVYWYRQLPEEGLKFMVYLQKENIIDESGMPKERFSAEFPKEGPSILRIQQVVRGDSAAYFCASSPSLTGGFYNEQFFGPGTRLTVL.

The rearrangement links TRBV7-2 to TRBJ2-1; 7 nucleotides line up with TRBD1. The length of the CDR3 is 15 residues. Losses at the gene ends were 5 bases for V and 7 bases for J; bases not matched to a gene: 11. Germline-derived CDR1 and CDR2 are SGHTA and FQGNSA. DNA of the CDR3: TGTGCCAGCAGCCTAATGAGCGCCAGGGGGAATGAGCAGTTCTTC. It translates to CASSLMSARGNEQFF.

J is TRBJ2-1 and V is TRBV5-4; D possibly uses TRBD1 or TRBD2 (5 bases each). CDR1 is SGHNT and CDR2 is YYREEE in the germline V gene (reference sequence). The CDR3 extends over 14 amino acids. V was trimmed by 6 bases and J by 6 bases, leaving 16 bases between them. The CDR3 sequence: CASTQGRAGNEQFF. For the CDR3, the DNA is TGTGCCAGCACCCAGGGACGTGCCGGCAATGAGCAGTTCTTC.

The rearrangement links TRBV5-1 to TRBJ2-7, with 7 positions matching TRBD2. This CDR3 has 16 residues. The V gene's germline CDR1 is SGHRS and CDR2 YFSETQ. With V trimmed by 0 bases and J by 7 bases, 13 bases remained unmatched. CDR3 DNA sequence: TGCGCCAGCAGCTTGGCGGGAGCGGGGACTACGTCTGAGCAGTACTTC. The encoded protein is CASSLAGAGTTSEQYF.

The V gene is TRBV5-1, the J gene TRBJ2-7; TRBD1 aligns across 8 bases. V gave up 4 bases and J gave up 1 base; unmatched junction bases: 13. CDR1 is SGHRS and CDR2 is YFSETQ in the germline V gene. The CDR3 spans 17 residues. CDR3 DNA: TGCGCCAGCAGCCGTTCGACAGGGGCCCAAGGGTCCTACGAGCAGTACTTC. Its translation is CASSRSTGAQGSYEQYF.

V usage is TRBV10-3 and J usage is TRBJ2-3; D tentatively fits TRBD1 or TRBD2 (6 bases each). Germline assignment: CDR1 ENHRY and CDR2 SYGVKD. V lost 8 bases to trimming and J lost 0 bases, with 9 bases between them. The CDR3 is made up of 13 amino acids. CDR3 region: CAIRGLSTDTQYF. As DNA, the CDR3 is TGTGCCATCCGGGGGCTTAGCACAGATACGCAGTATTTT.

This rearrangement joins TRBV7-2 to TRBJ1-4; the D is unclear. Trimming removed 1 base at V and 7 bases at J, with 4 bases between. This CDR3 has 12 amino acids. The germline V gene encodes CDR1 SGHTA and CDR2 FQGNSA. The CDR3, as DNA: TGTGCCAGCAGCTTAGGGGGTGAAAAACTGTTTTTT. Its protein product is CASSLGGEKLFF.

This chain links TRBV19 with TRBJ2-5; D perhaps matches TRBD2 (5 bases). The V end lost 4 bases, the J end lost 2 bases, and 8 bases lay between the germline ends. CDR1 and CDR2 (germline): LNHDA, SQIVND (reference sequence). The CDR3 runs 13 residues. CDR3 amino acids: CASSNRGQETQYF. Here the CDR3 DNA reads TGTGCCAGTAGTAACCGGGGACAAGAGACCCAGTACTTC.

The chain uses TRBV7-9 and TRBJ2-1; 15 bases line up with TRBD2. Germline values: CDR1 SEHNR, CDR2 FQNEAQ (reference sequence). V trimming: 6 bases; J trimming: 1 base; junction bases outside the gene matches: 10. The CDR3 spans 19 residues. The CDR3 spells CASRRTGLAGGPSYNEQFF. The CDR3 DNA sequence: TGTGCCAGCAGGCGGACGGGACTAGCGGGAGGCCCATCCTACAATGAGCAGTTCTTC.

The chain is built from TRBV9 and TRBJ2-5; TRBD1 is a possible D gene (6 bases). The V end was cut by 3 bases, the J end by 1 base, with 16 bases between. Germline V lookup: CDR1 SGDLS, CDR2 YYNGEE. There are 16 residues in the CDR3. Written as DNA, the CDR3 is TGTGCCAGCAGCGCGACCCCCGGGACACCCCAAGAGACCCAGTACTTC. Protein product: CASSATPGTPQETQYF.

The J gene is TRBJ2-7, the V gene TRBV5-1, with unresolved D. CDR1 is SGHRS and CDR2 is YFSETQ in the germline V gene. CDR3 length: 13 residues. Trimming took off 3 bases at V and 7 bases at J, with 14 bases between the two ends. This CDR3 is CASSSSGRPEQYF. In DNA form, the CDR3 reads TGCGCCAGCAGCTCCTCTGGAAGGCCTGAGCAGTACTTC.

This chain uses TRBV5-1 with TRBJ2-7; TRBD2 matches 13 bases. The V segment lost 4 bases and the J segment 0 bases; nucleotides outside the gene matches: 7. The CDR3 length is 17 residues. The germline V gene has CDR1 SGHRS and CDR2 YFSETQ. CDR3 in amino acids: CASSRGLAGTSSYEQYF. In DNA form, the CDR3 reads TGCGCCAGCAGCAGGGGACTAGCGGGAACCAGCTCCTACGAGCAGTACTTC.

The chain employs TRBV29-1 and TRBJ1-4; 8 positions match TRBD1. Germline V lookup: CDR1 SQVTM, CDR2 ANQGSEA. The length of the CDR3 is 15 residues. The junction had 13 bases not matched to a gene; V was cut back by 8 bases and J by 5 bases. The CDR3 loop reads CSFRVGTGPNEKLFF. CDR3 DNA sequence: TGCAGCTTCCGAGTGGGGACAGGTCCCAATGAAAAACTGTTTTTT.

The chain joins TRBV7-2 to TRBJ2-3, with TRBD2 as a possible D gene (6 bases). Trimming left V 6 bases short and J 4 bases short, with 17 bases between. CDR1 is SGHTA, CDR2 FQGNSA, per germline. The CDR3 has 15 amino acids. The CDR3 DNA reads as TGTGCCAGCAGAAAAGGAGGGCCAGGACCAGATACGCAGTATTTT. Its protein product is CASRKGGPGPDTQYF.

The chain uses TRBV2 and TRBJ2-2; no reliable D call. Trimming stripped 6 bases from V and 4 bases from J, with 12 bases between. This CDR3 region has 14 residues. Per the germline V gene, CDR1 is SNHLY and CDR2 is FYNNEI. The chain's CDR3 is CASRGGRITGELFF. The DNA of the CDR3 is TGTGCCAGCAGGGGTGGCCGCATCACCGGGGAGCTGTTTTTT. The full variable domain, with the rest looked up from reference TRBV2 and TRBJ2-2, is EPEVTQTPSHQVTQMGQEVILRCVPISNHLYFYWYRQILGQKVEFLVSFYNNEISEKSEIFDDQFSVERPDGSNFTLKIRSTKLEDSAMYFCASRGGRITGELFFGEGSRLTVL.

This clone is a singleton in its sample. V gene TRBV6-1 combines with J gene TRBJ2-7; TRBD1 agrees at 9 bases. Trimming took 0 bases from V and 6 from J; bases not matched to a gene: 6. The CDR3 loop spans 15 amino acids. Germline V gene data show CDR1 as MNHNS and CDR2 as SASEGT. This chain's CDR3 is CASSEAPGQGIEQYF. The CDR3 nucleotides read TGTGCCAGCAGTGAAGCACCGGGACAGGGAATCGAGCAGTACTTC.

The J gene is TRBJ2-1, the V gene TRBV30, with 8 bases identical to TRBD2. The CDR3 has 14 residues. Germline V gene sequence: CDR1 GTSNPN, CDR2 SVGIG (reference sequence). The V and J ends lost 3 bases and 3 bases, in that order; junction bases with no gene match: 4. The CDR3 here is CAWSRRGVYNEQFF. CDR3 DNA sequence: TGTGCCTGGAGCCGGCGGGGGGTCTACAATGAGCAGTTCTTC. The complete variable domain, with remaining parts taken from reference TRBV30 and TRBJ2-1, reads SQTIHQWPATLVQPVGSPLSLECTVEGTSNPNLYWYRQAAGRGLQLLFYSVGIGQISSEVPQNLSASRPQDRQFILSSKKLLLSDSGFYLCAWSRRGVYNEQFFGPGTRLTVL.

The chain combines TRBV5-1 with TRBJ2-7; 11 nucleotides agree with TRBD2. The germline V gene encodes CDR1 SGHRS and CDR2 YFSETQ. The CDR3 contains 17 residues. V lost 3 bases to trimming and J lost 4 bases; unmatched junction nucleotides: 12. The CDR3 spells CASSSSFLAGGRYEQYF. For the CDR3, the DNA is TGCGCCAGCAGCTCGTCCTTCTTAGCGGGAGGGAGGTACGAGCAGTACTTC.

CDR3 residues: CASSTGPGLAPTDTQYF. The CDR3 DNA sequence: TGTGCCAGTAGTACCGGGCCGGGACTAGCCCCGACGGATACGCAGTATTTT. The chain joins TRBV19 to TRBJ2-3, with 9 nucleotides matching TRBD2. This CDR3 has 17 residues. The germline V gene has CDR1 LNHDA and CDR2 SQIVND (reference sequence). V shed 4 bases and J 6 bases; nucleotides not matched to a gene: 14.